This is a list of T cell receptor beta chains from one sample in a study of metastatic and nonmetastatic thyroid tumors. TCRdb used MiXCR to call clones anew from the PCR reads. The sample lists 7,000 to 10,000 clones, under 25% occurring once. The sequenced sample was tumor tissue. Receptors originate from a female donor with papillary thyroid cancer or a benign thyroid nodule (not recorded which). Some clones in this sample may be carry-over from other donors' samples. Both conserved end residues are part of each CDR3. The D gene is left open where the match is weak. Expanded clones are given a class, and other clones once, few, many or no size at all.

V: TRBV20-1; size: many; D: TRBD2; J: TRBJ2-1; DNA: TGCAGTGGGGGAACTAGCGGGAATTACAATGAGCAGTTCTTC; CDR3: CSGGTSGNYNEQFF
V: TRBV20-1; size: many; D: TRBD2; J: TRBJ2-3; DNA: TGCAGTCCACTAGGTACTAGCGGGAACACAGATACGCAGTATTTT; CDR3: CSPLGTSGNTDTQYF
V: TRBV28; size: many; D: -; J: TRBJ1-1; DNA: TGTGTCTGCACGGCAGGGAGGATTTCCACTGAAGCTTTCTTT; CDR3: CVCTAGRISTEAFF
V: TRBV20-1; size: medium-sized; D: TRBD1; J: TRBJ2-1; DNA: TGCAGTGCTATATTACAGGGGCCCTACAATGAGCAGTTCTTC; CDR3: CSAILQGPYNEQFF
V: TRBV27; size: medium-sized; D: TRBD2; J: TRBJ2-1; DNA: TGTGCCAGCAGTCAAAGATCGACTAGCGGGAGATACAATGAGCAGTTCTTC; CDR3: CASSQRSTSGRYNEQFF
V: TRBV7-8; size: many; D: -; J: TRBJ2-7; DNA: TGTGCCAGCAGCTCGGGGGCAGGGTACGAGCAGTACTTC; CDR3: CASSSGAGYEQYF
V: TRBV27; size: few; D: TRBD1; J: TRBJ1-6; DNA: TGTGCCAGCAGTAAGGGACAGGGTGCGCGTTCACCCCTCCACTTT; CDR3: CASSKGQGARSPLHF
V: TRBV5-4; size: medium-sized; D: -; J: TRBJ2-7; DNA: TGTGCCAGCAGCCCTTGGGGCAGTTCCTACGAGCAGTACTTC; CDR3: CASSPWGSSYEQYF
V: TRBV7-8; size: -; D: TRBD1; J: TRBJ2-7; DNA: TGTGCCAGCAGCTCGAGTCCGGGACAGGGTGTCGAGCAGTACTTC; CDR3: CASSSSPGQGVEQYF
V: TRBV6-1; size: -; D: TRBD1; J: TRBJ1-1; DNA: TGTGCCAGCAGTATCCGGACAGGACCACTGAACACTGAAGCTTTCTTT; CDR3: CASSIRTGPLNTEAFF
V: TRBV12-3/TRBV12-4; size: few; D: -; J: TRBJ1-1; DNA: TGTGCCAGCAGTTCGGTCAGGGACACTGAAGCTTTCTTT; CDR3: CASSSVRDTEAFF
V: TRBV6-2/TRBV6-3; size: few; D: -; J: TRBJ1-1; DNA: TGTGCCAGCAGTCCCTATACAGGGAACACTGAAGCTTTCTTT; CDR3: CASSPYTGNTEAFF
V: TRBV7-9; size: -; D: -; J: TRBJ1-3; DNA: TGTGCCAGCAGCTTAGAGTCAAACATCATATATTTT; CDR3: CASSLESNIIYF
V: TRBV27; size: few; D: TRBD2; J: TRBJ2-7; DNA: TGTGCCAGCAGTTTAGGCGGGGGGATTCCCTACGAGCAGTACTTC; CDR3: CASSLGGGIPYEQYF
V: TRBV27; size: medium-sized; D: TRBD2; J: TRBJ2-7; DNA: TGTGCCAGCAGTTTACAGCGGGGGGGCTCCTACGAGCAGTACTTC; CDR3: CASSLQRGGSYEQYF
V: TRBV6-5; size: once; D: -; J: TRBJ1-4; DNA: TGTGCCAGCAGTTACGCAGCGGGAAGGACAGCCCCAACTAATGAAAAACTGTTTTTT; CDR3: CASSYAAGRTAPTNEKLFF
V: TRBV5-1; size: many; D: -; J: TRBJ2-4; DNA: TGCGCCAGCTCCGCGGGCACGGGGTCGGGAAACATTCAGTACTTC; CDR3: CASSAGTGSGNIQYF
V: TRBV14; size: many; D: -; J: TRBJ2-1; DNA: TGTGCCAGCAGCCAGACAGCGAATGAGCAGTTCTTC; CDR3: CASSQTANEQFF
V: TRBV6-1; size: -; D: TRBD1; J: TRBJ2-1; DNA: TGTGCCAGCAGCCGGACAGGGTACAATGAGCAGTTCTTC; CDR3: CASSRTGYNEQFF
V: TRBV11-2; size: -; D: -; J: TRBJ1-5; DNA: TGTGCCAGCAGCTTACAGGGGTGGGGTAGCAATCAGCCCCAGCATTTT; CDR3: CASSLQGWGSNQPQHF
V: TRBV5-4; size: many; D: TRBD1; J: TRBJ1-4; DNA: TGTGCCAGCAGCCACAGGGGTGGTAATGAAAAACTGTTTTTT; CDR3: CASSHRGGNEKLFF
V: TRBV6-2/TRBV6-3; size: -; D: -; J: TRBJ2-7; DNA: TGTGCCAGCAGTTACGGTAGAGAGCAGTACTTC; CDR3: CASSYGREQYF
V: TRBV12-3/TRBV12-4; size: few; D: TRBD1; J: TRBJ1-1; DNA: TGTGCCAGCAGTCCCCGGACAGGGTCTCCCTTTGAAGCTTTCTTT; CDR3: CASSPRTGSPFEAFF
V: TRBV24-1; size: few; D: -; J: TRBJ2-3; DNA: TGTGCCACCAGTGATTTGGTAGATACTCAGTGTTTT; CDR3: CATSDLVDTQCF
V: TRBV28; size: medium-sized; D: TRBD1; J: TRBJ1-5; DNA: TGTGCCAGCAGAGCTGACAGGACAGGTCAGCCCCAGCATTTT; CDR3: CASRADRTGQPQHF
V: TRBV30; size: medium-sized; D: -; J: TRBJ2-6; DNA: TGTGCCTGGAGGAGGGCTGGGGCCAACGTCCTGACTTTC; CDR3: CAWRRAGANVLTF
V: TRBV5-1; size: medium-sized; D: -; J: TRBJ1-3; DNA: TGCGCCAGCAGCTTGGGGTTCTCTGGAAACACCATATATTTT; CDR3: CASSLGFSGNTIYF
V: TRBV20-1; size: -; D: -; J: TRBJ1-5; DNA: TGCAGTGCTAGAGATTCAGGGGAAACGGATCAGCCCCAGCATTTT; CDR3: CSARDSGETDQPQHF
V: TRBV19; size: -; D: -; J: TRBJ2-7; DNA: TGTGCCAGTAGTAGCGGACATGGTGCGTCGATTTTCTACGAGCAGTACTTC; CDR3: CASSSGHGASIFYEQYF
V: TRBV6-1; size: few; D: TRBD2; J: TRBJ2-7; DNA: TGTGCCAGCAGTGAAGAACTAGCGGACTCCTACGAGCAGTACTTC; CDR3: CASSEELADSYEQYF
V: TRBV27; size: -; D: TRBD1; J: TRBJ2-7; DNA: TGTGCCGGCAGTCTATTGACAGGGAGCTACGAGCAGTACTTC; CDR3: CAGSLLTGSYEQYF
V: TRBV5-6; size: once; D: TRBD1; J: TRBJ1-5; DNA: TGTGCCAGCAGCCTGAACAGGGGAGGGCGATTCAATCAGCCCCAGCATTTT; CDR3: CASSLNRGGRFNQPQHF
V: TRBV19; size: few; D: -; J: TRBJ1-2; DNA: TGTGCCAGTGGTCGGCAGGGCCAAACGTATGTCTACACCTTC; CDR3: CASGRQGQTYVYTF
V: TRBV30; size: medium-sized; D: -; J: TRBJ2-7; DNA: TGTGCCTGGAGTTCTCCATTCTCGGGGCCTCTCTACGAGCAGTACTTC; CDR3: CAWSSPFSGPLYEQYF
V: TRBV2; size: medium-sized; D: TRBD1; J: TRBJ1-1; DNA: TGTGCCAGTATTATAGAGGGGGCGTCGGCTGAAGCTTTCTTT; CDR3: CASIIEGASAEAFF
V: TRBV19; size: many; D: TRBD2; J: TRBJ2-3; DNA: TGTGCCAGTACCCACTCCGGGACTAGCGGGAGCCGGGATACGCAGTATTTT; CDR3: CASTHSGTSGSRDTQYF
V: TRBV6-6; size: -; D: -; J: TRBJ2-7; DNA: TGTGCCAGCAGTTACCCGGACAGTGCGAACTATGCTACCTACGAGCAGTACTTC; CDR3: CASSYPDSANYATYEQYF
V: TRBV2; size: medium-sized; D: TRBD1; J: TRBJ1-6; DNA: TGTGCCAGCAGACGAGGACAGGGAGATTCACCCCTCCACTTT; CDR3: CASRRGQGDSPLHF
V: TRBV6-1; size: -; D: -; J: TRBJ1-5; DNA: TGTGCCACCAGGACGGGTGGCAATCAGCCCCATCATTTT; CDR3: CATRTGGNQPHHF
V: TRBV7-6; size: -; D: -; J: TRBJ1-3; DNA: TGTGCCAGCAGCTCCGAACAGGGTCTAAGTGGAAACACCATATATTTT; CDR3: CASSSEQGLSGNTIYF
V: TRBV7-6; size: medium-sized; D: -; J: TRBJ1-1; DNA: TGTGCCAGCAGACGGGACACCTACCCGAACACTGAAGCTTTCTTT; CDR3: CASRRDTYPNTEAFF
V: TRBV2; size: -; D: TRBD1; J: TRBJ2-7; DNA: TGTGCCAGCAGGCGGACAGGGCTCGAGCAGTACTTC; CDR3: CASRRTGLEQYF
V: TRBV12-3/TRBV12-4; size: -; D: -; J: TRBJ1-5; DNA: TGTGCCAGCAGTTTCGCCGGCAATCAGCCCCAGCATTTT; CDR3: CASSFAGNQPQHF
V: TRBV19; size: few; D: -; J: TRBJ1-5; DNA: TGTGCCAGTAGTACGAGCCACCGGGGCAATCAGCCCCAGCATTTT; CDR3: CASSTSHRGNQPQHF
V: TRBV20-1; size: -; D: TRBD1; J: TRBJ1-5; DNA: TGCAGTGCGAGGGGGACAGGGTGCCTTTGCAATCAGCCCCAGCATTTT; CDR3: CSARGTGCLCNQPQHF